These 15 T cell receptor beta chains were sequenced from one sample in a study of STAT5B mutations in CD4+ large granular lymphocyte leukemia. This table comes from immunoSEQ multiplex PCR, and its TCRdb copy is limited to in-frame clones, with some not included. The sample holds 40,000 to 55,000 clones; 80% to 90% are singletons and the top ten take about 3%. Material for sequencing was CD4+ T cells from blood buffy coats. Source of these receptors: a human donor in good health.

The chain links TRBV9 to TRBJ2-1; D is unresolved. CDR1 is SGDLS and CDR2 is YYNGEE in the germline V gene. The V gene lost 0 bases and the J gene lost 10 bases, with 14 bases spanning the gap. The CDR3 length is 14 residues. The CDR3 nucleotides are TGTGCCAGCAGCGTAGGGTGGCTCCCTGACGAGCAGTTCTTC. This translates into CASSVGWLPDEQFF.

The CDR3 is CASTGQGLGANVLTF. The CDR3 DNA reads TGTGCCAGTACGGGACAGGGGCTAGGGGCCAACGTCCTGACTTTC. V usage is TRBV19 and J usage is TRBJ2-6, with 10 bases lining up with TRBD1. The length of the CDR3 is 15 residues. CDR1 and CDR2 (germline): LNHDA, SQIVND (reference sequence). Losses at the gene ends were 7 bases for V and 4 bases for J; bases not matched to a gene: 4.

The rearrangement joins TRBV18 to TRBJ1-1, with TRBD1 as a possible D gene (6 bases). The germline CDR1 and CDR2 sequences are KGHSH and LQKENI. CDR3 length: 12 residues. V was shortened by 5 bases and J by 4 bases, with 8 bases between the two germline ends. CDR3 bases: TGTGCCAGCTCAGAACAGGGCACTGAAGCTTTCTTT. Translating it yields CASSEQGTEAFF.

This chain links TRBV25-1 with TRBJ2-5; D gene uncertain. Between the trimmed V and J ends, which lost 4 bases and 5 bases, there was a span of 14 bases. Germline V gene lookup returns CDR1 MGHDK and CDR2 SYGVNS. This CDR3 spans 14 amino acids. The CDR3 protein is CASSVSTKSETQYF. CDR3 coding DNA: TGTGCCAGCAGTGTCTCAACGAAGTCGGAGACCCAGTACTTC.

This chain joins TRBV4-1 and TRBJ1-2; TRBD1 is a possible D gene (5 bases). Germline V lookup: CDR1 MGHRA, CDR2 YSYEKL. This CDR3 spans 17 amino acids. V was cut by 0 bases and J by 4 bases, with 18 bases left in between. The CDR3 is CASSQERLGREGYGYTF. CDR3 DNA: TGCGCCAGCAGCCAAGAGAGACTCGGCAGGGAAGGCTATGGCTACACCTTC.

The chain joins TRBV5-1 to TRBJ2-5; D remains ambiguous. Germline V gene sequence: CDR1 SGHRS, CDR2 YFSETQ. CDR3 length equals 12 residues. V lost 2 bases and J 0 bases, leaving 2 bases between the germline ends. The CDR3 nucleotides read TGCGCCAGCAGCTTTCACCAAGAGACCCAGTACTTC. Its translation: CASSFHQETQYF.

The chain is built from TRBV19 and TRBJ1-2; 7 nucleotides match TRBD1. V shed 7 bases and J 4 bases; nucleotides not matched to a gene: 9. The CDR3 runs 14 residues. In germline, CDR1 is LNHDA, CDR2 SQIVND (reference sequence). The DNA of the CDR3 is TGTGCCAGTATCCCCCTTGGGGACAGCTATGGCTACACCTTC. Amino acid sequence: CASIPLGDSYGYTF.

This chain uses TRBV5-5 with TRBJ1-2; TRBD1 matches at 7 bases. From germline, CDR1 is SGHKS and CDR2 YYEKEE (reference sequence). CDR3 size: 14 residues. Trimming at V came to 2 bases and at J to 6 bases, leaving 7 bases not matched to a gene. In nucleotides, the CDR3 is TGTGCCAGCAGCTTATCTCCCCAGGGGGATGGCTACACCTTC. Protein sequence: CASSLSPQGDGYTF.

The chain uses TRBV11-2 and TRBJ1-1; D is undetermined. Germline CDR1 and CDR2: SGHAT and FQNNGV. Trimming took off 1 base at V and 3 bases at J, with 9 bases between the two ends. The CDR3 is made up of 14 amino acids. The CDR3 nucleotides are TGTGCCAGCAGCTTAGTGGGCCTGTACACTGAAGCTTTCTTT. Amino acids: CASSLVGLYTEAFF.

This chain links TRBV7-9 with TRBJ1-3, with 7 bases identical to TRBD1. Per the germline V gene, CDR1 is SEHNR and CDR2 is FQNEAQ (reference sequence). The CDR3 is 15 residues long. Trimming at V came to 5 bases and at J to 3 bases, leaving 7 bases not matched to a gene. The CDR3 DNA reads as TGTGCCAGCAGCCCTGGAGACAGGGTTGGAAACACCATATATTTT. Translated, it gives CASSPGDRVGNTIYF.

The chain links TRBV18 to TRBJ1-2; 9 bases are shared with TRBD1. After removal of 3 bases from V and 10 bases from J, the junction contained 12 bases not matched to a gene. Germline V CDR1 and CDR2: KGHSH, LQKENI. This CDR3 region has 15 residues. DNA of the CDR3: TGTGCCAGCTCACCTTCCAGCGGACAGGGGTGGGTCTACACCTTC. The encoded protein is CASSPSSGQGWVYTF.

The chain employs TRBV28 and TRBJ2-5, with D perhaps matching TRBD2 (5 bases). V was trimmed by 6 bases and J by 1 base, leaving 15 bases between them. From germline, CDR1 is MDHEN and CDR2 SYDVKM. The CDR3 extends over 15 amino acids. CDR3 nucleotides: TGTGCCAGCAGCCAACGACGTGGAGGCCAAGAGACCCAGTACTTC. It translates to CASSQRRGGQETQYF.

The chain is built from TRBV7-2 and TRBJ1-2; D is possibly TRBD1 (5 bases). V lost 4 bases and J 3 bases, leaving 6 bases between the germline ends. The CDR3 is 12 residues long. Germline CDR1 reads SGHTA; CDR2 reads FQGNSA. The CDR3 bases are TGTGCCAGCAGCTCGGGACACTATGGCTACACCTTC. Its protein product is CASSSGHYGYTF.

This clone appeared a single time. J is TRBJ2-7 and V is TRBV6-5; D remains unclear. The CDR3 spans 12 residues. The V and J ends lost 7 bases and 3 bases respectively, with 10 bases between them. Germline CDR1 and CDR2: MNHEY and SVGAGI. CDR3 amino acids: CASKAGDYEQYF. The CDR3 DNA reads as TGTGCCAGCAAGGCAGGAGACTACGAGCAGTACTTC.

This rearrangement joins TRBV5-6 to TRBJ1-1; no clear D gene. This CDR3 has 12 amino acids. The V gene's germline CDR1 is SGHDT and CDR2 YYEEEE. V dropped 3 bases and J dropped 3 bases, with 6 bases sitting between them. The CDR3 DNA reads TGTGCCAGCAGCTACGCCTACACTGAAGCTTTCTTT. Amino acids: CASSYAYTEAFF.